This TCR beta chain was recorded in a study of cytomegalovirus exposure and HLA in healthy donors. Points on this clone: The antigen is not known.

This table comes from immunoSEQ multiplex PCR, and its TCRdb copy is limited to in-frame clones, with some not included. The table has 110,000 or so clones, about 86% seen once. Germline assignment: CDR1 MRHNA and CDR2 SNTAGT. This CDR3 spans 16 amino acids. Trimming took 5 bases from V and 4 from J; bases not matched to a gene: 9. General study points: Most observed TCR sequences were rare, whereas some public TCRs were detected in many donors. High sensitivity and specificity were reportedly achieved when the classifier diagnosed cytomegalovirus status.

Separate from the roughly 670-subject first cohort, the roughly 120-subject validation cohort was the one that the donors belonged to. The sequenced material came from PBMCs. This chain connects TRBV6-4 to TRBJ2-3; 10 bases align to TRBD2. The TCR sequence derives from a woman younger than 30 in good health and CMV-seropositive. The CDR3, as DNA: TGTGCCAGCAGTCCCGAGGAAGCGGGGGGGCCAGATACGCAGTATTTT. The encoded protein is CASSPEEAGGPDTQYF.